A selection of T cell receptor beta chains follows, all from one sample in a study of blood T cell repertoires in COVID-19. Repertoires were generated with immunoSEQ multiplex PCR, while TCRdb's copy carries only in-frame clones and drops some. The sample yields around 200,000 clones, approximately 89% seen once. Sequenced: PBMCs or T cells enriched from blood (not recorded which). These receptors all stem from a woman aged 18-29 years who had recovered from COVID-19. The CDR3 runs from the conserved cysteine through the conserved F or W. The D gene is left open where the match is weak. Clone size appears in some rows only: once, few, many, or a class for an expanded clone.

D gene,clone size,V gene,J gene,CDR3 protein,CDR3 DNA
.,.,TRBV14,TRBJ1-4,CASSTSRGREKLFF,TGTGCCAGCAGCACCTCGCGGGGACGGGAAAAACTGTTTTTT
TRBD1,.,TRBV6-5,TRBJ1-1,CASVNRGIMGEAFF,TGTGCCAGCGTAAACAGGGGGATAATGGGTGAAGCTTTCTTT
.,few,TRBV10-1,TRBJ1-1,CASSVGLERNTEAFF,TGCGCCAGCAGCGTCGGACTGGAGAGGAACACTGAAGCTTTCTTT
.,.,TRBV6-2/TRBV6-3,TRBJ1-2,CASSPPQGSYGYTF,TGTGCCAGCAGCCCTCCGCAGGGGAGCTATGGCTACACCTTC
.,.,TRBV4-1,TRBJ2-1,CASSQDRGRGYNEQFF,TGCGCCAGCAGCCAAGATCGGGGGAGGGGGTACAATGAGCAGTTCTTC
.,.,TRBV27,TRBJ2-1,CASSPLQGWQFF,TGTGCCAGCAGCCCCTTGCAGGGCTGGCAGTTCTTC
.,.,TRBV7-2,TRBJ2-3,CASSPRARRGTDTQYF,TGTGCCAGCAGCCCCCGGGCCCGGAGGGGCACAGATACGCAGTATTTT
TRBD2,.,TRBV27,TRBJ2-1,CASSLLAGGVEQFF,TGTGCCAGCAGTTTACTGGCGGGAGGGGTGGAGCAGTTCTTC
TRBD1,.,TRBV3-1/TRBV3-2,TRBJ1-2,CASSQDWDSYGYTF,TGTGCCAGCAGCCAAGATTGGGACAGCTATGGCTACACCTTC
.,few,TRBV29-1,TRBJ2-3,CSVELAGSSDTQYF,TGCAGCGTTGAATTGGCGGGGAGCTCAGATACGCAGTATTTT
.,.,TRBV6-5,TRBJ2-5,CASSTRSNTQYF,TGTGCCAGCAGCACCCGGTCGAACACCCAGTACTTC
TRBD1,.,TRBV6-1,TRBJ1-5,CASSEGRDREGNSNQPQHF,TGTGCCAGCAGTGAAGGCCGGGACAGGGAAGGGAATAGCAATCAGCCCCAGCATTTT
.,.,TRBV5-1,TRBJ2-3,CASSLVGGQQDTQYF,TGCGCCAGCAGCTTGGTCGGGGGGCAGCAAGATACGCAGTATTTT
.,.,TRBV28,TRBJ1-5,CASSRETSWSNQPQHF,TGTGCCAGCAGCCGAGAGACAAGTTGGAGCAATCAGCCCCAGCATTTT
.,.,TRBV6-4,TRBJ1-2,CASRDSSNYGYTF,TGTGCCAGCAGGGACAGCTCTAACTATGGCTACACCTTC
.,.,TRBV28,TRBJ2-7,CASSLNPVSYEQYF,TGTGCCAGCTCCCTAAACCCGGTCTCCTACGAGCAGTACTTC
.,.,TRBV9,TRBJ2-1,CASSVDAILSEQFF,TGTGCCAGCAGCGTAGACGCGATATTATCTGAGCAGTTCTTC
.,.,TRBV4-2,TRBJ2-3,CASSQGRRTGTSTDTQYF,TGTGCCAGCAGCCAAGGGAGGCGGACCGGGACTAGCACAGATACGCAGTATTTT
TRBD1,.,TRBV15,TRBJ2-1,CATSREDRETNEQFF,TGTGCCACCAGCAGGGAGGACAGGGAAACCAATGAGCAGTTCTTC
TRBD2,.,TRBV11-3,TRBJ2-1,CASSLDPRLAGSDEQFF,TGTGCCAGCAGCTTAGATCCTCGACTAGCGGGATCGGATGAGCAGTTCTTC
TRBD1,.,TRBV4-1,TRBJ2-7,CASSPGTGNYEQYF,TGCGCCAGCAGCCCCGGGACAGGAAACTACGAGCAGTACTTC
.,.,TRBV27,TRBJ1-2,CASSLSTRGYNSYGYTF,TGTGCCAGCAGTTTATCGACCAGAGGGTATAACTCCTATGGCTACACCTTC
TRBD1,.,TRBV28,TRBJ1-1,CASRAGTGGTEAFF,TGTGCCAGCAGGGCCGGGACAGGGGGGACTGAAGCTTTCTTT
.,.,TRBV2,TRBJ2-3,CASSEGGTRRTDTQYF,TGTGCCAGCAGTGAAGGGGGTACTAGACGCACAGATACGCAGTATTTT
.,.,TRBV5-4,TRBJ1-2,CASSAWGVYGYTF,TGTGCCAGCAGCGCCTGGGGGGTCTATGGCTACACCTTC
TRBD1,once,TRBV2,TRBJ2-3,CASRGQVHTDTQYF,TGTGCCAGCAGGGGACAGGTACATACAGATACGCAGTATTTT
.,.,TRBV27,TRBJ1-1,CASSLSPARIREGTEAFF,TGTGCCAGCAGTTTAAGCCCAGCTAGAATCAGGGAGGGCACTGAAGCTTTCTTT
.,few,TRBV7-9,TRBJ2-7,CASSPTGRWEQYF,TGTGCCAGCAGCCCAACAGGGCGGTGGGAGCAGTACTTC
TRBD1,.,TRBV5-1,TRBJ2-3,CASSLGQGADTQYF,TGCGCCAGCAGCTTAGGACAGGGCGCAGATACGCAGTATTTT
.,.,TRBV27,TRBJ2-7,CASRRSHHYEQYF,TGTGCCAGCAGGCGATCCCACCACTACGAGCAGTACTTC
TRBD1,.,TRBV5-1,TRBJ2-5,CASSKQGAGAEETQYF,TGCGCCAGCAGCAAACAGGGGGCGGGGGCCGAAGAGACCCAGTACTTC
TRBD1,.,TRBV5-1,TRBJ2-1,CASTKQGYNEQFF,TGCGCCAGCACCAAACAGGGGTACAATGAGCAGTTCTTC
TRBD2,.,TRBV6-5,TRBJ2-2,CASSYSGRSGELFF,TGTGCCAGCAGTTACAGCGGGAGGTCCGGGGAGCTGTTTTTT
.,.,TRBV19,TRBJ2-7,CASSIYPGIRPSYEQYF,TGTGCCAGTAGTATTTATCCGGGGATTCGACCGTCCTACGAGCAGTACTTC
.,.,TRBV5-6,TRBJ1-5,CASSLNRDNQPQHF,TGTGCCAGCAGCTTGAACAGGGACAATCAGCCCCAGCATTTT
TRBD2,.,TRBV18,TRBJ2-1,CASSPTSGGYNEQFF,TGTGCCAGCTCACCGACTAGCGGGGGTTACAATGAGCAGTTCTTC
TRBD2,.,TRBV5-1,TRBJ2-3,CASTRLAASTDTQYF,TGCGCCAGCACCCGACTAGCGGCTAGCACAGATACGCAGTATTTT
TRBD1,once,TRBV30,TRBJ2-7,CAWSGGQGVAYEQYF,TGTGCCTGGAGTGGAGGACAGGGGGTGGCCTACGAGCAGTACTTC
.,.,TRBV6-4,TRBJ1-5,CASSPTENQPQHF,TGTGCCAGCAGCCCTACAGAGAATCAGCCCCAGCATTTT
.,.,TRBV2,TRBJ1-1,CASIRNRQRNTEAFF,TGTGCCAGCATTCGAAATAGACAGCGGAACACTGAAGCTTTCTTT
.,.,TRBV6-1,TRBJ2-7,CASSEGFSGYEQYF,TGTGCCAGCAGTGAAGGGTTTAGCGGCTACGAGCAGTACTTC
TRBD2,once,TRBV6-7,TRBJ2-7,CASPLAGSSYEQYF,TGTGCCAGCCCCCTAGCGGGATCGAGCTACGAGCAGTACTTC
.,.,TRBV28,TRBJ1-2,CASSSWTELKDGYTF,TGTGCCAGCAGTTCATGGACAGAACTTAAGGATGGCTACACCTTC
TRBD2,.,TRBV27,TRBJ2-7,CASRRLAGLYEQYF,TGTGCCAGCAGGAGACTAGCGGGACTCTACGAGCAGTACTTC
TRBD1,.,TRBV18,TRBJ2-5,CASSPGQGFYETQYF,TGTGCCAGCTCACCTGGACAGGGGTTCTATGAGACCCAGTACTTC
TRBD2,.,TRBV4-1,TRBJ2-5,CASSHRLAGVLETQYF,TGCGCCAGCAGCCACCGACTAGCGGGAGTCTTGGAGACCCAGTACTTC
.,.,TRBV28,TRBJ2-5,CASHAGGETQYF,TGTGCCAGCCATGCGGGTGGAGAGACCCAGTACTTC
TRBD1,.,TRBV27,TRBJ2-7,CASTPLRGSYEQYF,TGTGCCAGCACTCCCCTCAGGGGGTCCTACGAGCAGTACTTC
TRBD1,.,TRBV19,TRBJ1-2,CASGDRILGPSNYGYTF,TGTGCCAGTGGGGACAGGATACTCGGGCCTTCTAACTATGGCTACACCTTC
TRBD1,.,TRBV28,TRBJ1-2,CASSEGQGAYSNYGYTF,TGTGCCAGCAGTGAAGGACAGGGGGCGTACTCTAACTATGGCTACACCTTC
.,.,TRBV24-1,TRBJ2-5,CATSDSGETQYF,TGTGCCACCAGTGATTCAGGAGAGACCCAGTACTTC
TRBD2,.,TRBV5-8,TRBJ2-5,CASSLIALAETQYF,TGTGCCAGCAGCTTGATCGCACTAGCGGAGACCCAGTACTTC
.,.,TRBV2,TRBJ1-4,CASDPAGAPGEKLFF,TGTGCCAGCGATCCGGCTGGGGCCCCGGGTGAAAAACTGTTTTTT
TRBD1,.,TRBV27,TRBJ1-1,CASSLGQITNTEAFF,TGTGCCAGCAGTTTGGGACAGATTACGAACACTGAAGCTTTCTTT
TRBD1,.,TRBV27,TRBJ2-7,CASSGRDREAEQYF,TGTGCCAGCAGTGGGCGGGACAGGGAGGCCGAGCAGTACTTC
.,.,TRBV29-1,TRBJ2-5,CSSSRGTQETQYF,TGCAGCTCCTCCCGGGGGACGCAAGAGACCCAGTACTTC
.,.,TRBV19,TRBJ2-2,CASSPRGELGTGELFF,TGTGCCAGTAGTCCCCGGGGAGAGCTGGGGACCGGGGAGCTGTTTTTT
.,.,TRBV6-6,TRBJ1-4,CASSRLSTTGQRLTNEKLFF,TGTGCCAGCAGCCGACTTAGTACTACGGGACAAAGGCTAACTAATGAAAAACTGTTTTTT
.,.,TRBV10-1,TRBJ1-3,CASRSRQNPSGNTIYF,TGCGCCAGCAGATCTCGACAGAATCCATCCGGAAACACCATATATTTT
.,.,TRBV6-2/TRBV6-3,TRBJ2-5,CASSSRGTQYF,TGTGCCAGCAGCTCCAGGGGGACCCAGTACTTC